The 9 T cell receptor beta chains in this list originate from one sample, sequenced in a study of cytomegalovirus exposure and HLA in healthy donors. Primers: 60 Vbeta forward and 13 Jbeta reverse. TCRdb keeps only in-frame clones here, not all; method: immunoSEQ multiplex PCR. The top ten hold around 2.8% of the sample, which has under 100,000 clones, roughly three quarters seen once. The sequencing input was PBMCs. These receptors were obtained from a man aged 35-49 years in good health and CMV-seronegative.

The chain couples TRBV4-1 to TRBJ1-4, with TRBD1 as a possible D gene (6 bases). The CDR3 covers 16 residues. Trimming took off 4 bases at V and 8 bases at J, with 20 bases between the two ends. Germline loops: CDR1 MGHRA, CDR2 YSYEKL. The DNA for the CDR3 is TGCGCCAGCAGCCGGGGGGCGGGGGCGAGAGACGAAAAACTGTTTTTT. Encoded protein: CASSRGAGARDEKLFF.

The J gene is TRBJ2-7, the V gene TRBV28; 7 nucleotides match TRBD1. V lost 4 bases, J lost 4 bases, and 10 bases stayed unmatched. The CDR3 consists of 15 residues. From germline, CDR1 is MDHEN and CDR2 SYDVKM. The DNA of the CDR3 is TGTGCCAGCAGTTCCCCAACAGGGGTGCGATACGAGCAGTACTTC. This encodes CASSSPTGVRYEQYF.

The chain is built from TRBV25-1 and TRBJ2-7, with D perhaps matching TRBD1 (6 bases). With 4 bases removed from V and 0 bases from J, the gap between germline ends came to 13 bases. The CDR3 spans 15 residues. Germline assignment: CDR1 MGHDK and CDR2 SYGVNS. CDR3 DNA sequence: TGTGCCAGCAGTGCCCTACAGGGACACTCCTACGAGCAGTACTTC. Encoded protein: CASSALQGHSYEQYF.

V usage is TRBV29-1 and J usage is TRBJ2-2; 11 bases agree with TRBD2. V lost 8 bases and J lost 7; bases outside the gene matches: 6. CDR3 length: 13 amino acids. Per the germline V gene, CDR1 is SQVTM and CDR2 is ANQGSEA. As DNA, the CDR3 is TGCAGCCTTAGCGGGGGGGCCGGCGGGGAGCTGTTTTTT. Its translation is CSLSGGAGGELFF.

CDR3 sequence reads: CASGPVFPPGTIYF. In DNA form, the CDR3 reads TGTGCCAGCGGTCCCGTGTTCCCCCCAGGCACCATATATTTT. The chain combines TRBV27 with TRBJ1-3; D not certain. The CDR3 runs 14 residues. Trimming pared 8 bases from V and 9 bases from J, leaving 20 bases between. The germline CDR1 and CDR2 sequences are MNHEY and SMNVEV (reference sequence).

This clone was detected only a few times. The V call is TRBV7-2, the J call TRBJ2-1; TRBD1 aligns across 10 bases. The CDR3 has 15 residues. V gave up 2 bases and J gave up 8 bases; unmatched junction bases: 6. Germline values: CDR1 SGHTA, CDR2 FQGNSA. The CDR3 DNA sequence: TGTGCCAGCAGCTTAAGGGGACAGGGGTGGTATGAGCAGTTCTTC. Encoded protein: CASSLRGQGWYEQFF.

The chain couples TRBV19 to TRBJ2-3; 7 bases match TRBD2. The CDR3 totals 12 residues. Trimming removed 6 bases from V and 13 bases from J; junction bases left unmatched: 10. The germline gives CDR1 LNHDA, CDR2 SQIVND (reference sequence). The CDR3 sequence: CASSLIAGREYF. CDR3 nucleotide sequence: TGTGCCAGTAGCCTAATCGCGGGGAGGGAGTATTTT.

The DNA for the CDR3 is TGTGCCAGCAGCGTAGACCCGCGTGAGTCACCCCTCCACTTT. Protein: CASSVDPRESPLHF. The chain joins TRBV9 to TRBJ1-6; the D is unclear. Looked up from germline, CDR1 is SGDLS and CDR2 is YYNGEE. The CDR3 sequence is 14 residues long. Trimming stripped 0 bases from V and 10 bases from J, with 11 bases between.

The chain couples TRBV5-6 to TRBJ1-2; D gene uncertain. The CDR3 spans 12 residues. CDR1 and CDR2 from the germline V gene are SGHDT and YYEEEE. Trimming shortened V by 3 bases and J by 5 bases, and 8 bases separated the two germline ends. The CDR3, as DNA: TGTGCCAGCAGCTCACTATCTTATGGCTACACCTTC. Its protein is CASSSLSYGYTF.